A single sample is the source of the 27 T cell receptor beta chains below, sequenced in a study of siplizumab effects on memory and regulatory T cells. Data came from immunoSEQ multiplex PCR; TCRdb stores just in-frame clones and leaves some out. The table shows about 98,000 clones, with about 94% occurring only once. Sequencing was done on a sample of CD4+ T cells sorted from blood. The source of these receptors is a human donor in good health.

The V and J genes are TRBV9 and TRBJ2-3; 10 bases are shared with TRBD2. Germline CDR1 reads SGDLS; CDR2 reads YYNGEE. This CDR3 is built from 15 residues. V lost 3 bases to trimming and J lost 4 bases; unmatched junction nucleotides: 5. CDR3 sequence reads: CASSDLAGAADTQYF. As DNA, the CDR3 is TGTGCCAGCAGCGACCTAGCGGGAGCCGCAGATACGCAGTATTTT.

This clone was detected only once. In DNA, the CDR3 is TGTGCCAGCTCACGCGGGAGTTGGACTGAAGCTTTCTTT. Translating it yields CASSRGSWTEAFF. The genes are TRBV18 and TRBJ1-1; D is unresolved. CDR1 is KGHSH and CDR2 is LQKENI in the germline V gene. The CDR3 runs to 13 residues. With 4 bases removed from V and 5 bases from J, the gap between germline ends came to 11 bases.

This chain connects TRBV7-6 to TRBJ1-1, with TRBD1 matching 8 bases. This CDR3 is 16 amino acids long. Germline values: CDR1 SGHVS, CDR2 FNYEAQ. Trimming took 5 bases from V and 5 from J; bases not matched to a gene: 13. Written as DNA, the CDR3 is TGTGCCAGCAGCCTTAGTACAGGGGGGGGTGTGACTGAAGCTTTCTTT. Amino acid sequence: CASSLSTGGGVTEAFF.

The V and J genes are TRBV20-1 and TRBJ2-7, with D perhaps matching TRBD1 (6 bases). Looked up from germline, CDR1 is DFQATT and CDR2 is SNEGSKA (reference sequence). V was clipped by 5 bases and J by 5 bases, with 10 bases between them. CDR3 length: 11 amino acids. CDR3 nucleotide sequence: TGCAGTGCTGACAGGTGGAACGAGCAGTACTTC. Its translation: CSADRWNEQYF.

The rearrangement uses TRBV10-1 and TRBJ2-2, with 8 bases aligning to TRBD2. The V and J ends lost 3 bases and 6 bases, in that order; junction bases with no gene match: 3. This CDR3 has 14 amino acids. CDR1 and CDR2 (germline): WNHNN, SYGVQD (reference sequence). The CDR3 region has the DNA TGCGCCAGCAGTGATCCGGGAGGGCCCGGGGAGCTGTTTTTT. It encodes CASSDPGGPGELFF.

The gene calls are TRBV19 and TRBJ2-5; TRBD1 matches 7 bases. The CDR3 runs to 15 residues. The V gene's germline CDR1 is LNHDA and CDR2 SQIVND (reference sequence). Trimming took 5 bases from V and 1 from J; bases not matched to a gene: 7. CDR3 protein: CASSSYRGLQETQYF. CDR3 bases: TGTGCCAGTAGTTCCTACAGGGGCCTCCAAGAGACCCAGTACTTC. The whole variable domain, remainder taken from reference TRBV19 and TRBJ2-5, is DGGITQSPKYLFRKEGQNVTLSCEQNLNHDAMYWYRQDPGQGLRLIYYSQIVNDFQKGDIAEGYSVSREKKESFPLTVTSAQKNPTAFYLCASSSYRGLQETQYFGPGTRLLVL.

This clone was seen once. The CDR3 protein is CSADRAKGDEQFF. The CDR3 bases are TGCAGCGCAGACAGGGCGAAGGGCGATGAGCAGTTCTTC. The genes are TRBV29-1 and TRBJ2-1, with 7 bases that match TRBD1. Germline V lookup: CDR1 SQVTM, CDR2 ANQGSEA. J gave up 8 bases and V 7 bases, and 11 bases lay outside the gene matches. This CDR3 is built from 13 residues.

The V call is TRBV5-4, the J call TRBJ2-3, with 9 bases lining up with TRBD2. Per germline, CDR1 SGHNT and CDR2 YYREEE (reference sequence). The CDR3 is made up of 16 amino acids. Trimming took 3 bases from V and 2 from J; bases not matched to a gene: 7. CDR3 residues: CASSSGAGGITDTQYF. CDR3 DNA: TGTGCCAGCAGCTCCGGAGCGGGAGGCATCACAGATACGCAGTATTTT. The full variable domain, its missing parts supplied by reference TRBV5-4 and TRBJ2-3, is ETGVTQSPTHLIKTRGQQVTLRCSSQSGHNTVSWYQQALGQGPQFIFQYYREEENGRGNFPPRFSGLQFPNYSSELNVNALELDDSALYLCASSSGAGGITDTQYFGPGTRLTVL.

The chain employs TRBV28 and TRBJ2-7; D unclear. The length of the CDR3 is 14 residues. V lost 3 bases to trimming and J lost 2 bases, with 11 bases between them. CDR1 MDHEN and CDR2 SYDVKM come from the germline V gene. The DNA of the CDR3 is TGTGCCAGCAGTTTCACCAGCGTGACCTACGAGCAGTACTTC. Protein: CASSFTSVTYEQYF. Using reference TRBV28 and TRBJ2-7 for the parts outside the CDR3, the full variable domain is DVKVTQSSRYLVKRTGEKVFLECVQDMDHENMFWYRQDPGLGLRLIYFSYDVKMKEKGDIPEGYSVSREKKERFSLILESASTNQTSMYLCASSFTSVTYEQYFGPGTRLTVT.

The CDR3 nucleotides are TGTGCCAGCAGCTGGACAGGGGGCAACACCGGGGAGCTGTTTTTT. Translation gives CASSWTGGNTGELFF. The rearrangement uses TRBV7-6 and TRBJ2-2, with 11 bases matching TRBD1. The ends lost 4 bases at V and 2 bases at J; junction bases unmatched: 0. The length of the CDR3 is 15 residues. CDR1 and CDR2 (germline): SGHVS, FNYEAQ.

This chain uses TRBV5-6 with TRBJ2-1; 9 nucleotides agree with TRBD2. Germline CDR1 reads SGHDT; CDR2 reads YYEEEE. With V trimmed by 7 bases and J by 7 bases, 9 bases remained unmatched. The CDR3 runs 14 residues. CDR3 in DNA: TGTGCCAGCTACGGGCTAGCGGGAACAAATGAGCAGTTCTTC. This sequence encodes CASYGLAGTNEQFF.

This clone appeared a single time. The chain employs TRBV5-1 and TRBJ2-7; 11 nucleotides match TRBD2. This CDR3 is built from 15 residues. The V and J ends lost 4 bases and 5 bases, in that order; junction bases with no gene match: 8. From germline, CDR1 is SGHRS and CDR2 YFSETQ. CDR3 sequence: CASSVTSGSPHEQYF. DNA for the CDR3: TGCGCCAGCAGCGTAACTAGCGGGAGTCCCCACGAGCAGTACTTC.

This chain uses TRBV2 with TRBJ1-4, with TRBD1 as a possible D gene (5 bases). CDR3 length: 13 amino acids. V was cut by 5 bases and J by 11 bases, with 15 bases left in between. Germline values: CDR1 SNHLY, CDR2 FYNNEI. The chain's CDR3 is CASSLNTGLKLFF. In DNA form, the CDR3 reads TGTGCCAGCAGTTTAAACACAGGTCTGAAACTGTTTTTT.

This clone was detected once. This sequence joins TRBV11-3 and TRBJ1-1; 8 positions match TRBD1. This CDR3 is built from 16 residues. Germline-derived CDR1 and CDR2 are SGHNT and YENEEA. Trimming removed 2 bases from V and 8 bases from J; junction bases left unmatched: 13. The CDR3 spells CASSLSGQGPQSEAFF. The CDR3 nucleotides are TGTGCCAGCAGCTTATCAGGACAGGGCCCACAGTCGGAAGCTTTCTTT.

The CDR3 region is CASSLGQGAPGYTF. In DNA, the CDR3 is TGTGCCAGCAGTTTAGGACAGGGGGCGCCCGGCTACACCTTC. The V gene is TRBV27, the J gene TRBJ1-2, with TRBD1 identical over 11 bases. With V trimmed by 2 bases and J by 8 bases, 4 bases remained unmatched. In germline, CDR1 is MNHEY, CDR2 SMNVEV (reference sequence). The CDR3 is made up of 14 amino acids.

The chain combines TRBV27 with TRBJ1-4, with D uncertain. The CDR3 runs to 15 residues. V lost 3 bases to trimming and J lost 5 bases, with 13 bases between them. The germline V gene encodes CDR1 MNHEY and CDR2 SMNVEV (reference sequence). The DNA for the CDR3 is TGTGCCAGCAGTTTGAGGACCGCTCCGAATGAAAAACTGTTTTTT. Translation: CASSLRTAPNEKLFF. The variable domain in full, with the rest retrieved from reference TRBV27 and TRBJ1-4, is EAQVTQNPRYLITVTGKKLTVTCSQNMNHEYMSWYRQDPGLGLRQIYYSMNVEVTDKGDVPEGYKVSRKEKRNFPLILESPSPNQTSLYFCASSLRTAPNEKLFFGSGTQLSVL.

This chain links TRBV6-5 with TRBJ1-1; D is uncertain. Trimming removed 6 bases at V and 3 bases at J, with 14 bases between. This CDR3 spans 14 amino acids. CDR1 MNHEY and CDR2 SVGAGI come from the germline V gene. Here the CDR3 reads CASRGLPRDTEAFF. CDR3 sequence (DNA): TGTGCCAGCAGGGGCCTCCCCAGAGACACTGAAGCTTTCTTT.

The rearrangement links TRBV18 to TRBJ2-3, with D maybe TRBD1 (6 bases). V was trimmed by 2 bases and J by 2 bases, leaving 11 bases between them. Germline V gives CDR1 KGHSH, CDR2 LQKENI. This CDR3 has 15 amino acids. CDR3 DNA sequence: TGTGCCAGCTCACCATTACAGGGCTCCACAGATACGCAGTATTTT. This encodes CASSPLQGSTDTQYF.

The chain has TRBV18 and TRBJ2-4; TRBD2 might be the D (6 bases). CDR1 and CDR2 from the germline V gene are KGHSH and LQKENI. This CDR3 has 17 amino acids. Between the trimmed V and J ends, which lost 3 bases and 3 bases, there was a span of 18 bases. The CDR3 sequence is CASSPRWRDELKNIQYF. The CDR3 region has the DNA TGTGCCAGCTCACCCCGTTGGCGGGACGAGCTCAAAAACATTCAGTACTTC. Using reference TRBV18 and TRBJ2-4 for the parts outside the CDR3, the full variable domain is NAGVMQNPRHLVRRRGQEARLRCSPMKGHSHVYWYRQLPEEGLKFMVYLQKENIIDESGMPKERFSAEFPKEGPSILRIQQVVRGDSAAYFCASSPRWRDELKNIQYFGAGTRLSVL.

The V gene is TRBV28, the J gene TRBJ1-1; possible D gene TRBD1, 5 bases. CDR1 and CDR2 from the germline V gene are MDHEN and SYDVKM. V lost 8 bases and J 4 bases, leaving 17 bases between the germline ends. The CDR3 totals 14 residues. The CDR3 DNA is TGTGCCAGCCGGCGTGGCGGGGGAACCACTGAAGCTTTCTTT. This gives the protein CASRRGGGTTEAFF.

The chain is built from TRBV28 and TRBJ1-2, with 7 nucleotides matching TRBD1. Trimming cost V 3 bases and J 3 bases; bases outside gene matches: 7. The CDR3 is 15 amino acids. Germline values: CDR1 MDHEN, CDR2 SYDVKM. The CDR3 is CASSFTGRGDYGYTF. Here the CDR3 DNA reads TGTGCCAGCAGTTTTACGGGCAGGGGGGACTATGGCTACACCTTC.

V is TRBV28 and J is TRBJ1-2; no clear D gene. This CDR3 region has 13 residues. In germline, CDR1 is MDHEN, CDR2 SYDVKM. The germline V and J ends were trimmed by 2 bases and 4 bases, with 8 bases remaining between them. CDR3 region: CASSLIGFYGYTF. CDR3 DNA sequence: TGTGCCAGCAGTTTAATTGGTTTCTATGGCTACACCTTC.

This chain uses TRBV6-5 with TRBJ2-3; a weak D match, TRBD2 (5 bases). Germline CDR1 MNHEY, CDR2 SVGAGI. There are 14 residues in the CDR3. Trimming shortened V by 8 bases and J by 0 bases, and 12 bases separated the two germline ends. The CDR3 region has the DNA TGTGCCAGCCACCGCGGGTCTAGCACAGATACGCAGTATTTT. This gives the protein CASHRGSSTDTQYF.

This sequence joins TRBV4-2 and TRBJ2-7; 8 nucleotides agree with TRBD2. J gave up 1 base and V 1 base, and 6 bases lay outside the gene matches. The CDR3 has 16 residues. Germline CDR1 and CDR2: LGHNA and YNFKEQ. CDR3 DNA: TGTGCCAGCAGCCAAGGAATTAGCGGGATGTCCTACGAGCAGTACTTC. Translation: CASSQGISGMSYEQYF.

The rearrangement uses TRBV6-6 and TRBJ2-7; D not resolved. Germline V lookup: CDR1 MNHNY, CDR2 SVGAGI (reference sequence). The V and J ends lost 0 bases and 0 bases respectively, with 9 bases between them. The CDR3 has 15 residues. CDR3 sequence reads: CASSYSKGSSYEQYF. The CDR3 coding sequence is TGTGCCAGCAGTTACTCGAAGGGAAGCTCCTACGAGCAGTACTTC.

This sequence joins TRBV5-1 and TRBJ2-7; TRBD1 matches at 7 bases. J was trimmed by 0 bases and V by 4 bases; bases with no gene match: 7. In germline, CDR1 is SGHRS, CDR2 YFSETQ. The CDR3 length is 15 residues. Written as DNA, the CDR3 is TGCGCCAGCAGCCGATCACAGGGGCACTCCTACGAGCAGTACTTC. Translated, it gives CASSRSQGHSYEQYF. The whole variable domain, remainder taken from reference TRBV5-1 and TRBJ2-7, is KAGVTQTPRYLIKTRGQQVTLSCSPISGHRSVSWYQQTPGQGLQFLFEYFSETQRNKGNFPGRFSGRQFSNSRSEMNVSTLELGDSALYLCASSRSQGHSYEQYFGPGTRLTVT.

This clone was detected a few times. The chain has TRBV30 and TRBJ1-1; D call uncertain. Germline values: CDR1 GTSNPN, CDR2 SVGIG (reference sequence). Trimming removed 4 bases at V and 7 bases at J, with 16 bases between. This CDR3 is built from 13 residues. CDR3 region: CAWTRATQDEAFF. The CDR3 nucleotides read TGTGCCTGGACGAGGGCGACCCAAGATGAAGCTTTCTTT.